This TCR beta chain appears in the sequencing data of a study of blood T cells in healthy people across ages (dated by TCRdb to about 2015). Turning to the overall study: Template switching captured roughly one uniquely barcoded TCR beta cDNA molecule per two T cells in model experiments. To avoid experimental bias, donors of different ages were spread randomly across the sequencing lanes. For two donors (one aged 18 to 30 and one aged 80 or older), the study analyzed two additional independent replicas of 1 million unique cDNA reads from the same blood draw. The study measured age-related changes in TCR beta repertoire diversity using deep sequencing normalized with unique cDNA molecular identifiers. The donors were divided into four age groups: young (average around 16 years), middle-aged (around 41), aged (about 62) and long-lived (roughly 82).

On this clonotype itself: Its cognate antigen has yet to be identified. The sample holds no much larger clone one base away, and base qualities are not on file.

The investigation overall reported the following: Total diversity estimates from one million sequenced T cells were considered lower bounds and underestimates. Observed TCR beta diversity per million T cells fell roughly linearly with age, and a significant reduction was already apparent by age approximately 41. Bulk unsorted PBMC profiling prevented conclusive comparison of naive and antigen-experienced compartments. Compared with the aged group, the long-lived group had more naive CD4+ T cells, fewer expanded clones and increased TCR diversity, suggesting age selection. Donor CMV infection status was unknown, potentially confounding age-related changes in expanded clonotypes. The percentage of naive T cells measured by flow cytometry correlated strongly with observed TCR beta diversity.

The library was produced with 5' RACE. The run used an Illumina HiSeq 2500. A second 7 to 11 cycle PCR used a sample-barcoded 5' primer and a J-beta primer mix. A unique molecular identifier was introduced onto each TCR beta cDNA molecule by a template-switch 5' adaptor carrying 12 random nucleotides. Each sample yielded at least 2.5 million CDR3-containing paired-end reads. First-strand cDNA synthesis was performed from all RNA using the Mint cDNA synthesis kit, with priming by a TRBC-specific oligonucleotide. After uracil-DNA glycosylase treatment, a first 18-cycle PCR used universal primers M1SS and BC2_uni_R on all cDNA. The original methods were these. For normalization, 1 million high-quality reads, each with a distinct molecular identifier, were randomly selected from each sample. Instead of being binned into consensus sequences, reads with shared molecular identifiers were discarded. MiTCR, run with a Q25 quality threshold and the strictest error-elimination algorithm, handled CDR3 identification, clonotype clustering and error correction. A nonparametric unseen species model with Euler transformation was used to estimate lower-bound total TCR beta diversity. TCRdb reworked the public reads: Q25 trimming with fastp, MiXCR clone assembly, productive beta chains retained. All rows with the same CDR3 protein become a single entry with the most common DNA and genes. The V and J calls and clone size are TCRdb's, not the authors'. For this sample the table gives about 830,000 distinct CDR3 sequences, of which 60% to 80% were detected only once. The ten largest clones add up to roughly 25% of the sample.

For CDR1 and CDR2, the germline V gene lists SGHTA and FQGNSA. The cysteine opens and the phenylalanine closes a CDR3 of 12 amino acids. The only DNA kept is the CDR3, 36 bases in frame from the first base. V is pruned by 10 bases and J by 6 bases, leaving 9 bases of the junction without a gene match. Donors were a few dozen systemically healthy Caucasian individuals from Russia aged roughly 6 to 100 years. About 9.6 milliliters of peripheral blood were collected from each donor into EDTA-treated Vacutainer tubes. PBMCs were isolated by Ficoll-Paque density-gradient centrifugation, with at least 7 million obtained per sample. Trizol reagent was used to extract total RNA from the PBMCs, yielding at least 5.5 micrograms per sample. The percentages of naive CD45RAhigh/CD27high T cells were determined by flow cytometry on a PBMC aliquot from every donor.

The sequence came from a man aged 25 to 45 in good health. The rearranged segments are TRBV7-2 and TRBJ2-7, with 7 middle bases fitting TRBD2. Sequenced material: blood. The DNA reads TGTGCCATCGAGGGGAGGGCCCTCGAGCAGTACTTC. The translation is CAIEGRALEQYF.